This T cell receptor (beta chain) originates from a study of molecular identifiers for immune sequencing clone quantification. Study-wide points: Over 97% of effector molecules, but under 1% in naive cells, were held by clones with more than 20 RNA copies.

As for this clonotype: Its target is unknown.

The CDR3 has 14 residues. With 2 bases removed from V and 6 bases from J, the gap between germline ends came to 14 bases. Germline CDR1 and CDR2: SEHNR and FQNEAQ (reference sequence). Each library that profiled naive CD8 cells came from roughly 20,000 to 1,000,000 sorted cells with 10%, 30% or 50% RNA. TCRdb redid the calling of the PCR reads with MiXCR, one entry per CDR3 protein. Here the sample spans fewer than 8,500 distinct CDR3 sequences, 30% to 35% being singletons. The genes are TRBV7-9 and TRBJ2-7, with D unresolved. The specimen sequenced was naive CD8+ T cells from blood, with Jurkat cell RNA spiked in. Subset noted: FACS-sorted CD8+CD4-CCR7+CD45RA+ naive T cells. The TCR comes from a human donor in good health. Some libraries in this study had Jurkat cell RNA spiked in. This CDR3 is CASSLSASPPEQYF. In nucleotides, the CDR3 is TGTGCCAGCAGCTTATCCGCTAGTCCCCCCGAGCAGTACTTC. The full variable domain, its missing parts supplied by reference TRBV7-9 and TRBJ2-7, is DTGVSQNPRHKITKRGQNVTFRCDPISEHNRLYWYRQTLGQGPEFLTYFQNEAQLEKSRLLSDRFSAERPKGSFSTLEIQRTEQGDSAMYLCASSLSASPPEQYFGPGTRLTVT.